At least ten counts were recorded for the clone carrying this T cell receptor (beta chain). The V end lost 4 bases, the J end lost 3 bases, and 6 bases lay between the germline ends. Germline CDR1 is LNHNV and CDR2 is YYDKDF (reference sequence). The CDR3 is made up of 12 amino acids. The sample comes from a study of T cells after yellow fever vaccination. One entry per CDR3 protein, called by TCRdb with MiXCR from the 5' RACE reads. Seen here are 120,000 to 150,000 distinct CDR3 sequences, roughly 8% observed once, and the top ten hold roughly 0.77%. V gene TRBV15 combines with J gene TRBJ1-1, with no clear D. This TCR was sampled from a man younger than 40 who received the YFV17D yellow fever vaccine. The sample consisted of CD4+ T cells sorted from PBMCs, taken 5 days after the yellow fever booster vaccination. The CDR3: CATSIQDTEAFF. The DNA for the CDR3 is TGTGCCACCAGCATCCAGGACACTGAAGCTTTCTTT.